This is a list of T cell receptor beta chains from one sample in a study of Ad26.COV2.S vaccination and SARS-CoV-2 variants. Clones were read by immunoSEQ multiplex PCR, and TCRdb kept only the in-frame ones, dropping some. The sample carries about 680,000 clones, around 90% recorded once. The starting material was peripheral blood, obtained in a trial of Ad26.COV2.S vaccine versus placebo. These receptors all come from a person between 18 and 59 years old who received the Ad26.COV2.S COVID-19 vaccine or a placebo. Both conserved end residues are part of each CDR3. The D gene is left open where the match is weak. Part of the rows lack a size; the others show once, few, many or a class for expanded clones.

size	D	J	V	CDR3	DNA
NA	TRBD1	TRBJ1-1	TRBV11-2	CASSRTGGFRFTEAFF	TGTGCCAGCAGCCGGACAGGGGGCTTCCGATTCACTGAAGCTTTCTTT
few	TRBD2	TRBJ2-7	TRBV29-1	CSVSGTSGRGEQYF	TGCAGCGTTTCAGGGACTAGCGGGAGAGGCGAGCAGTACTTC
NA	TRBD1	TRBJ1-4	TRBV30	CAWSGQGEIDEKLFF	TGTGCCTGGTCCGGACAGGGGGAAATTGATGAAAAACTGTTTTTT
NA	TRBD1	TRBJ1-4	TRBV2	CASSEQGQPNEKLFF	TGTGCCAGCAGTGAACAGGGACAGCCTAATGAAAAACTGTTTTTT
once	NA	TRBJ1-2	TRBV6-1	CASSEGVQGKYGYTF	TGTGCCAGCAGTGAAGGGGTCCAAGGAAAGTATGGCTACACCTTC
NA	TRBD1	TRBJ2-7	TRBV6-5	CASSWTGGSYEQYF	TGTGCCAGCAGTTGGACAGGGGGCAGCTACGAGCAGTACTTC
few	NA	TRBJ2-3	TRBV7-2	CASYPGAGLWYF	TGTGCCAGCTACCCGGGGGCTGGTTTGTGGTATTTT
NA	NA	TRBJ2-2	TRBV3-1/TRBV3-2	CASSQPTRNAGELFF	TGTGCCAGCAGCCAACCGACTAGGAACGCCGGGGAGCTGTTTTTT
NA	NA	TRBJ2-7	TRBV10-3	CAITPGPSYEQYF	TGTGCCATCACCCCCGGGCCTTCCTACGAGCAGTACTTC
NA	TRBD1	TRBJ2-1	TRBV5-5	CASSVRGQGFNEQFF	TGTGCCAGCAGTGTACGTGGACAGGGATTCAATGAGCAGTTCTTC
NA	NA	TRBJ2-3	TRBV24-1	CATSGAISGNTDTQYF	TGTGCCACCAGTGGGGCCATCAGCGGAAACACAGATACGCAGTATTTT
NA	NA	TRBJ2-7	TRBV7-9	CASSLKGGQYEQYF	TGTGCCAGCAGCTTAAAGGGGGGGCAGTACGAGCAGTACTTC
NA	TRBD2	TRBJ2-1	TRBV3-1/TRBV3-2	CASSQVSAGVGEQFF	TGTGCCAGCAGCCAAGTCTCAGCGGGAGTGGGTGAGCAGTTCTTC
once	TRBD2	TRBJ2-7	TRBV3-1/TRBV3-2	CASSLRLAELDEQYF	TGTGCCAGCAGCTTACGACTAGCGGAGCTCGACGAGCAGTACTTC
NA	NA	TRBJ1-2	TRBV6-5	CASSYSRVGGYTF	TGTGCCAGCAGTTACTCTCGGGTAGGGGGCTACACCTTC
NA	NA	TRBJ1-2	TRBV20-1	CSATENYGYTF	TGCAGTGCTACAGAGAACTATGGCTACACCTTC
NA	NA	TRBJ1-1	TRBV25-1	CATQGYTEAFF	TGTGCCACTCAGGGGTACACTGAAGCTTTCTTT
NA	TRBD2	TRBJ2-1	TRBV6-5	CASSFRTSSYNEQFF	TGTGCCAGCAGTTTCCGGACTAGCAGCTACAATGAGCAGTTCTTC
NA	NA	TRBJ2-7	TRBV18	CASSPPQGRAYEQYF	TGTGCCAGCTCACCGCCACAGGGAAGGGCCTACGAGCAGTACTTC
NA	TRBD1	TRBJ1-2	TRBV9	CASSATGKHYGYTF	TGTGCCAGCAGCGCGACAGGGAAACACTATGGCTACACCTTC
NA	NA	TRBJ2-5	TRBV7-2	CASSLRMTQYF	TGTGCCAGCAGCTTACGGATGACCCAGTACTTC
NA	NA	TRBJ1-1	TRBV6-4	CASSETPTGEEAFF	TGTGCCAGCAGTGAGACCCCCACGGGGGAAGAAGCTTTCTTT
NA	NA	TRBJ2-5	TRBV5-1	CASSRGLVEETQYF	TGCGCCAGCAGCCGAGGGCTAGTCGAAGAGACCCAGTACTTC
NA	TRBD1	TRBJ2-1	TRBV12-3/TRBV12-4	CASTTGAGHEQFF	TGTGCCAGCACAACAGGGGCAGGCCATGAGCAGTTCTTC
NA	NA	TRBJ2-2	TRBV5-1	CASSLATVDPTGELFF	TGCGCCAGCAGCTTGGCCACCGTGGACCCCACCGGGGAGCTGTTTTTT
NA	NA	TRBJ1-4	TRBV6-5	CASSYSPTVTNEKLFF	TGTGCCAGCAGTTACTCGCCAACAGTAACTAATGAAAAACTGTTTTTT
NA	NA	TRBJ1-1	TRBV5-1	CASSLVWGPNTEAFF	TGCGCCAGCAGCTTGGTTTGGGGCCCGAACACTGAAGCTTTCTTT
NA	NA	TRBJ2-5	TRBV14	CASSQEDYQETQYF	TGTGCCAGCAGCCAAGAAGACTACCAAGAGACCCAGTACTTC
NA	TRBD1	TRBJ1-2	TRBV5-1	CASSLDQGGGYTF	TGCGCCAGCAGCTTGGACCAGGGGGGAGGCTACACCTTC
NA	TRBD1	TRBJ1-1	TRBV18	CASSETGWGTEAFF	TGTGCCAGCTCAGAGACAGGGTGGGGGACTGAAGCTTTCTTT
NA	NA	TRBJ2-5	TRBV15	CATSASTPRETQYF	TGTGCCACCAGCGCAAGCACCCCACGGGAGACCCAGTACTTC
NA	NA	TRBJ2-3	TRBV5-4	CASSGQSPTDTQYF	TGTGCCAGCTCCGGACAGAGCCCCACAGATACGCAGTATTTT
NA	NA	TRBJ2-3	TRBV5-1	CASSFRDTDTQYF	TGCGCCAGCAGCTTCCGAGACACAGATACGCAGTATTTT
NA	NA	TRBJ1-1	TRBV18	CASSPPNVNTEAFF	TGTGCCAGCTCACCACCTAATGTGAACACTGAAGCTTTCTTT
once	TRBD1	TRBJ1-5	TRBV19	CASKLGQANQPQHF	TGTGCCAGTAAGTTGGGACAGGCCAATCAGCCCCAGCATTTT
NA	NA	TRBJ1-4	TRBV7-9	CASSFGRLYEKLFF	TGTGCCAGCAGCTTTGGACGGTTGTATGAAAAACTGTTTTTT
NA	TRBD1	TRBJ2-3	TRBV5-6	CASSQGQGVAYTDTQYF	TGTGCCAGCAGCCAGGGACAGGGGGTCGCCTACACAGATACGCAGTATTTT
NA	TRBD2	TRBJ2-5	TRBV11-2	CASSPGGGFGETQYF	TGTGCCAGCAGCCCCGGGGGGGGCTTTGGGGAGACCCAGTACTTC
NA	TRBD1	TRBJ1-2	TRBV10-3	CAIWTGDGYGYTF	TGTGCCATCTGGACAGGGGATGGCTATGGCTACACCTTC
NA	NA	TRBJ1-2	TRBV12-3/TRBV12-4	CASHRGGYGYTF	TGTGCCAGCCACCGGGGCGGCTATGGCTACACCTTC
NA	TRBD1	TRBJ2-1	TRBV4-2	CASSQHGTGSYNEQFF	TGTGCCAGCAGCCAACACGGGACAGGGTCCTACAATGAGCAGTTCTTC
NA	NA	TRBJ1-2	TRBV30	CAETGGGAVEGYTF	TGTGCCGAAACGGGGGGGGGCGCCGTGGAAGGCTACACCTTC
NA	NA	TRBJ1-1	TRBV18	CASSEGLNTEAFF	TGTGCCAGCTCAGAGGGACTGAACACTGAAGCTTTCTTT
NA	NA	TRBJ2-1	TRBV6-5	CASRRLPSGNEQFF	TGTGCCAGCAGGCGACTACCCAGTGGCAATGAGCAGTTCTTC
NA	TRBD1	TRBJ1-1	TRBV29-1	CSVEGTGGTEAFF	TGCAGCGTTGAAGGTACAGGGGGGACTGAAGCTTTCTTT
NA	TRBD1	TRBJ1-4	TRBV6-5	CASSYRTGGNEKLFF	TGTGCCAGCAGTTACAGGACAGGGGGTAATGAAAAACTGTTTTTT
NA	NA	TRBJ1-2	TRBV27	CASRVGDRAGYGYTF	TGTGCCAGCAGAGTCGGGGACCGCGCGGGCTATGGCTACACCTTC
NA	TRBD2	TRBJ2-5	TRBV9	CASSVTGLAVQETQYF	TGTGCCAGCAGCGTAACGGGACTAGCGGTTCAAGAGACCCAGTACTTC
NA	TRBD2	TRBJ2-1	TRBV6-5	CASSYSPSGNNEQFF	TGTGCCAGCAGTTACTCTCCTAGCGGAAACAATGAGCAGTTCTTC
few	NA	TRBJ1-1	TRBV27	CASSYSRFMNTEAFF	TGTGCCAGCAGCTATTCCAGATTCATGAACACTGAAGCTTTCTTT
NA	TRBD1	TRBJ2-2	TRBV6-1	CASSDGAGGFTGELFF	TGTGCCAGCAGTGACGGGGCAGGGGGTTTCACCGGGGAGCTGTTTTTT
once	NA	TRBJ2-7	TRBV18	CASSQGGRGASAVEQYF	TGTGCCAGCTCACAAGGGGGTCGAGGGGCCTCCGCTGTCGAGCAGTACTTC
once	TRBD1	TRBJ2-7	TRBV6-5	CASSKQGDYEQYF	TGTGCCAGCAGTAAACAGGGGGACTACGAGCAGTACTTC
NA	NA	TRBJ2-1	TRBV5-4	CASSLDEPPLNEQFF	TGTGCCAGCAGCTTAGACGAGCCCCCCCTCAATGAGCAGTTCTTC
NA	TRBD2	TRBJ2-7	TRBV6-4	CASSALAGAEYEQYF	TGTGCCAGCAGTGCCCTAGCGGGAGCAGAGTACGAGCAGTACTTC
once	TRBD1	TRBJ1-1	TRBV2	CASSSTGGTEAFF	TGTGCCAGCAGTTCGACAGGGGGAACTGAAGCTTTCTTT
NA	NA	TRBJ1-1	TRBV12-5	CASGPLEPRMYTEAFF	TGTGCTAGTGGCCCTCTCGAGCCCCGGATGTACACTGAAGCTTTCTTT